This T cell receptor (beta chain) was sequenced in a study of patients and donors after allogeneic stem cell transplantation. This clonotype showed up many times. Each CDR3 protein is one row after TCRdb ran MiXCR on the RT-PCR reads. The profile shows roughly 880,000 distinct CDR3 sequences, approximately 18% of them singletons. J was trimmed by 2 bases and V by 6 bases; bases with no gene match: 4. The CDR3 length is 13 residues. The TCR was taken from a human donor who was either an allogeneic HSCT recipient or a stem cell or donor lymphocyte infusion donor (not recorded which). It is not recorded whose cells these are; they may come from a transplant donor. The chain employs TRBV12-3 or TRBV12-4 and TRBJ2-7; 7 bases align to TRBD1. Material for sequencing was blood, either unsorted or a sorted T cell fraction (not recorded which). For the CDR3, the DNA is TGTGCCAGCAGCCGGGGACAGACCTACGAGCAGTACTTC. It specifies CASSRGQTYEQYF.